A single sample is the source of the 11 T cell receptor beta chains below, sequenced in a study of blood T cells in healthy people across ages. A sample-barcoded 5' primer and a J-beta primer mix were used in a second PCR of about 6 to 12 cycles. Each CDR3 protein is one row after TCRdb ran MiXCR on the 5' RACE reads. The sample yields roughly 1 million distinct CDR3 sequences, approximately 25% seen once. The sample also formed part of further work on T cells of mothers and their children.

Sequencing was performed on blood. All receptors come from a girl aged 2 to 9 in good health.

CDR3 bases: TGCAGCGTAGACAGGCCCTCCACAGATACGCAGTATTTT. It translates to CSVDRPSTDTQYF. V is TRBV29-1 and J is TRBJ2-3; weak D call: TRBD1 (6 bases). The CDR3 length is 13 residues. In germline, CDR1 is SQVTM, CDR2 ANQGSEA. The V gene lost 6 bases and the J gene lost 2 bases, with 12 bases spanning the gap.

The V and J genes are TRBV7-6 and TRBJ2-1; D gene uncertain. Trimming pared 4 bases from V and 5 bases from J, leaving 9 bases between. The CDR3 extends over 13 amino acids. CDR1 is SGHVS and CDR2 is FNYEAQ in the germline V gene. CDR3 nucleotide sequence: TGTGCCAGCAGCTCCCAGGCTCACAATGAGCAGTTCTTC. It translates to CASSSQAHNEQFF. Filled out from reference TRBV7-6 and TRBJ2-1, the complete variable domain reads GAGVSQSPRYKVTKRGQDVALRCDPISGHVSLYWYRQALGQGPEFLTYFNYEAQQDKSGLPNDRFSAERPEGSISTLTIQRTEQRDSAMYRCASSSQAHNEQFFGPGTRLTVL.

In its sample, this clonotype was seen a few times. The rearrangement joins TRBV6-5 to TRBJ2-5; D gene unclear. This CDR3 comprises 15 residues. The germline gives CDR1 MNHEY, CDR2 SVGAGI. V lost 6 bases to trimming and J lost 1 base, with 15 bases between them. In DNA, the CDR3 is TGTGCCAGCAGCAACGAGCAGGTCCCCCAAGAGACCCAGTACTTC. Translating gives CASSNEQVPQETQYF.

The chain links TRBV29-1 to TRBJ1-4; 7 nucleotides agree with TRBD1. The ends lost 7 bases at V and 8 bases at J; junction bases unmatched: 4. Germline V gene lookup returns CDR1 SQVTM and CDR2 ANQGSEA. This CDR3 comprises 11 residues. CDR3 DNA: TGCAGCGCCCAAGGGGGCGAAAAACTGTTTTTT. Its protein product is CSAQGGEKLFF.

In DNA form, the CDR3 reads TGTGCCAGCAGTATACTAGCGGGAAGCTACGAGCAGTACTTC. Protein product: CASSILAGSYEQYF. This chain links TRBV7-2 with TRBJ2-7, with 10 positions matching TRBD2. CDR3 length equals 14 residues. V dropped 6 bases and J dropped 3; count of bases not matched to a gene: 5. The germline V gene encodes CDR1 SGHTA and CDR2 FQGNSA.

This clonotype was picked up one time. The rearrangement joins TRBV27 to TRBJ2-7, with TRBD1 identical over 9 bases. CDR1 and CDR2 (germline): MNHEY, SMNVEV (reference sequence). The CDR3 is 14 amino acids. Losses at the gene ends were 4 bases for V and 6 bases for J; bases not matched to a gene: 7. The CDR3 DNA is TGTGCCAGCAGTTACGGGACAGGGTTTTCCGAGCAGTACTTC. Its translation: CASSYGTGFSEQYF.

The chain employs TRBV5-1 and TRBJ1-1, with TRBD1 matching 7 bases. The CDR3 extends over 13 amino acids. Germline-derived CDR1 and CDR2 are SGHRS and YFSETQ. After removal of 7 bases from V and 3 bases from J, the junction contained 6 bases not matched to a gene. The chain's CDR3 is CASGFTGDTEAFF. CDR3 nucleotide sequence: TGCGCCAGCGGGTTCACAGGGGACACTGAAGCTTTCTTT.

The chain combines TRBV28 with TRBJ2-1; possibly TRBD2 for D (5 bases). CDR3 length: 15 residues. Germline CDR1 and CDR2: MDHEN and SYDVKM. Trimming shortened V by 6 bases and J by 4 bases, and 16 bases separated the two germline ends. CDR3 loop: CASSPSAGIYNEQFF. The CDR3 nucleotides are TGTGCCAGCAGCCCATCAGCCGGGATATACAATGAGCAGTTCTTC.

This chain connects TRBV6-2 or TRBV6-3 to TRBJ2-4, with 9 nucleotides matching TRBD1. The CDR3 is 15 amino acids. CDR1 is MNHEY, CDR2 SVGEGT, per germline. V trimming: 6 bases; J trimming: 3 bases; junction bases outside the gene matches: 6. The chain's CDR3 is CASSSTGGIKNIQYF. DNA of the CDR3: TGTGCCAGCAGCTCCACAGGGGGCATCAAAAACATTCAGTACTTC.

This clonotype was recorded a few times. V and J are TRBV7-8 and TRBJ1-5; D remains ambiguous. Germline lookup yields CDR1 SGHVS and CDR2 FQNEAQ. The CDR3 extends over 16 amino acids. With 6 bases removed from V and 9 bases from J, the gap between germline ends came to 24 bases. The CDR3 spells CASSLTGIGVSRPQHF. The CDR3 DNA is TGTGCCAGCAGTCTAACCGGGATCGGAGTCTCTCGGCCCCAGCATTTT.

This chain joins TRBV6-6 and TRBJ1-5; D is perhaps TRBD1 (5 bases). In germline, CDR1 is MNHNY, CDR2 SVGAGI (reference sequence). V was clipped by 2 bases and J by 0 bases, with 11 bases between them. The CDR3 spans 16 residues. This chain's CDR3 is CASSYGRAYSNQPQHF. The CDR3 bases are TGTGCCAGCAGTTACGGCAGGGCATATAGCAATCAGCCCCAGCATTTT.